This T cell receptor (beta chain) stems from a study of prognosis after radiotherapy for stage I lung cancer. Genomic DNA yielded TCR beta CDR3, amplified by two-round multiplex PCR. Amplification during the initial PCR round employed primers specific to each TRBV and TRBJ gene. TCRdb passed the multiplex PCR reads through MiXCR, listing each CDR3 protein once. The profile shows approximately 30,000 distinct CDR3 sequences, approximately 30% of them singletons. From germline, CDR1 is MNHNS and CDR2 SASEGT. CDR3 length: 11 amino acids. Trimming cost V 6 bases and J 7 bases, with 9 bases left between them. There are a few counts of this clonotype. Its antigen is unidentified. Broader study findings: Reportedly, TRBV and TRBJ gene usage varied with metastasis presence. Medians of about 10,000 versus 6,900 showed unique TCR clone counts falling after stereotactic body radiation therapy. Post-therapy Shannon entropy was lower in patients developing distant metastases following stereotactic body radiation therapy.

J is TRBJ1-1 and V is TRBV6-1; the D is unclear. The specimen was PBMCs, collected before or after stereotactic body radiation therapy (not recorded which). The source is a donor aged 50 or older with non-small cell lung cancer. The DNA of the CDR3 is TGTGCCAGCAGGGCCAATAATGAAGCTTTCTTT. It translates to CASRANNEAFF.